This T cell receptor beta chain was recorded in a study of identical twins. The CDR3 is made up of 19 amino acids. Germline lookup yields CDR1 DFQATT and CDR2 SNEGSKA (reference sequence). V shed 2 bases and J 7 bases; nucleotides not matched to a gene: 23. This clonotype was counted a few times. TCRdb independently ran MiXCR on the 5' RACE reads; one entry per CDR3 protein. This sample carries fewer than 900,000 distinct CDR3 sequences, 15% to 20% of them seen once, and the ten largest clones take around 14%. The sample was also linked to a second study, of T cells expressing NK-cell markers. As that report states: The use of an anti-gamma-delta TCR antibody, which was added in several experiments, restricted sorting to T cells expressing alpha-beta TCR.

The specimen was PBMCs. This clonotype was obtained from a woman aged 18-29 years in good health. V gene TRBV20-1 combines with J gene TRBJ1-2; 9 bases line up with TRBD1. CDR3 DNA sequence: TGCAGTGCTAGATCGTGGGGACAGGGAAAGAAGGGGGGCTCCGTTGGCTACACCTTC. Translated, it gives CSARSWGQGKKGGSVGYTF.